This T cell receptor beta chain stems from a study of cytomegalovirus exposure and HLA in healthy donors. Use of 60 Vbeta and 13 Jbeta primers characterized the PCR. Assay: immunoSEQ multiplex PCR; the TCRdb copy retains only in-frame clones and omits some. The profile covers more than 95,000 clones, with roughly 15% appearing a single time and 0.8% to 0.95% taken by the ten largest. In germline, CDR1 is SGHTA, CDR2 FQGNSA. The CDR3 sequence is 15 residues long. Germline trimming cut 1 base from V and 10 bases from J; bases unmatched to any gene: 5. This TCR came from a female donor in good health and CMV-seronegative. The sample was PBMCs. The rearrangement links TRBV7-2 to TRBJ2-1; 12 nucleotides line up with TRBD2. The CDR3 loop reads CASSLELAGGREQFF. DNA of the CDR3: TGTGCCAGCAGCTTAGAACTAGCGGGAGGAAGAGAGCAGTTCTTC.